A selection of T cell receptor beta chains follows, all from one sample in a study of CD8 T cells in Susac syndrome. Via MiXCR, TCRdb re-called the immunoSEQ multiplex PCR reads, giving one row per CDR3 protein. In the table there are about 200,000 distinct CDR3 sequences, 85% to 95% of which are singletons. Sequenced sample: CD4+ T cells from PBMCs. These receptors originate from a human donor in good health. The CDR3 runs from the conserved cysteine through the conserved F or W. Fields, in order: clone size, J gene, D gene, V gene, CDR3 protein, CDR3 DNA. A D gene is named only where the DNA matches it firmly. Size is omitted from some rows. Given values are once, few, many or a class for expanded clones.

abundance: .
j_gene: TRBJ2-5
d_gene: .
v_gene: TRBV25-1
CDR3aa: CASSDRLLPSPGETQYF
CDR3nt: TGTGCCAGCAGTGATCGTCTCCTCCCTTCGCCAGGAGAGACCCAGTACTTC

abundance: .
j_gene: TRBJ2-7
d_gene: .
v_gene: TRBV6-2/TRBV6-3
CDR3aa: CASSYQTYSYEQYF
CDR3nt: TGTGCCAGCAGTTACCAAACTTATTCCTACGAGCAGTACTTC

abundance: once
j_gene: TRBJ2-1
d_gene: .
v_gene: TRBV9
CDR3aa: CASSQSGVTYNEQFF
CDR3nt: TGTGCCAGCAGTCAAAGCGGAGTCACCTACAATGAGCAGTTCTTC

abundance: .
j_gene: TRBJ2-3
d_gene: .
v_gene: TRBV5-6
CDR3aa: CASSAGTGAGADTQYF
CDR3nt: TGTGCCAGCAGCGCGGGAACAGGGGCGGGAGCAGATACGCAGTATTTT

abundance: .
j_gene: TRBJ1-6
d_gene: .
v_gene: TRBV18
CDR3aa: CASSPGQLNSPLHF
CDR3nt: TGTGCCAGCAGCCCGGGGCAGCTAAATTCACCCCTCCACTTT

abundance: .
j_gene: TRBJ1-1
d_gene: TRBD1
v_gene: TRBV29-1
CDR3aa: CSSRDSTEAFF
CDR3nt: TGCAGCTCCCGGGACAGCACTGAAGCTTTCTTT

abundance: .
j_gene: TRBJ2-5
d_gene: .
v_gene: TRBV6-6
CDR3aa: CASSYSLGRKEETQYF
CDR3nt: TGTGCCAGCAGTTACTCCCTGGGCCGTAAAGAAGAGACCCAGTACTTC

abundance: .
j_gene: TRBJ2-5
d_gene: TRBD2
v_gene: TRBV4-1
CDR3aa: CASSQPAGVEGETQYF
CDR3nt: TGCGCCAGCAGCCAACCCGCGGGGGTGGAGGGGGAGACCCAGTACTTC

abundance: .
j_gene: TRBJ1-2
d_gene: TRBD1
v_gene: TRBV18
CDR3aa: CASAAQGGKYGYTF
CDR3nt: TGTGCCAGCGCGGCCCAGGGGGGGAAGTATGGCTACACCTTC

abundance: .
j_gene: TRBJ1-1
d_gene: .
v_gene: TRBV5-1
CDR3aa: CASSFVGGQRTEAFF
CDR3nt: TGCGCCAGCAGCTTCGTGGGGGGCCAGAGAACTGAAGCTTTCTTT

abundance: .
j_gene: TRBJ2-5
d_gene: .
v_gene: TRBV20-1
CDR3aa: CSARGTGQETQYF
CDR3nt: TGCAGTGCTAGAGGTACAGGGCAAGAGACCCAGTACTTC

abundance: .
j_gene: TRBJ1-4
d_gene: .
v_gene: TRBV5-4
CDR3aa: CASSLSNNEKLFF
CDR3nt: TGTGCCAGCAGCTTGAGCAATAATGAAAAACTGTTTTTT

abundance: .
j_gene: TRBJ1-1
d_gene: .
v_gene: TRBV9
CDR3aa: CASSIPLGPNTEAFF
CDR3nt: TGTGCCAGCAGCATACCTCTAGGGCCCAACACTGAAGCTTTCTTT

abundance: .
j_gene: TRBJ2-1
d_gene: TRBD2
v_gene: TRBV29-1
CDR3aa: CSVEGPTSDAEQFF
CDR3nt: TGCAGCGTTGAAGGTCCGACTAGCGACGCTGAGCAGTTCTTC

abundance: .
j_gene: TRBJ2-5
d_gene: .
v_gene: TRBV30
CDR3aa: CAWMGGETQYF
CDR3nt: TGTGCCTGGATGGGTGGGGAGACCCAGTACTTC

abundance: .
j_gene: TRBJ2-3
d_gene: .
v_gene: TRBV4-2
CDR3aa: CASSQDVIGTTDTQYF
CDR3nt: TGTGCCAGCAGCCAAGACGTCATCGGTACCACAGATACGCAGTATTTT

abundance: .
j_gene: TRBJ2-2
d_gene: TRBD1
v_gene: TRBV20-1
CDR3aa: CSARDRTGATGELFF
CDR3nt: TGCAGTGCTAGAGATAGGACAGGGGCCACCGGGGAGCTGTTTTTT

abundance: .
j_gene: TRBJ2-6
d_gene: .
v_gene: TRBV5-4
CDR3aa: CASSFPVSGANVLTF
CDR3nt: TGTGCCAGCAGCTTTCCAGTCTCTGGGGCCAACGTCCTGACTTTC

abundance: .
j_gene: TRBJ1-1
d_gene: .
v_gene: TRBV27
CDR3aa: CASSSRGSRPMNTEAFF
CDR3nt: TGTGCCAGCAGTTCCCGGGGCAGCCGGCCCATGAACACTGAAGCTTTCTTT

abundance: .
j_gene: TRBJ2-2
d_gene: TRBD1
v_gene: TRBV9
CDR3aa: CASSYVPGQGGGELFF
CDR3nt: TGTGCCAGCAGCTACGTCCCGGGACAGGGCGGCGGGGAGCTGTTTTTT

abundance: .
j_gene: TRBJ2-5
d_gene: TRBD2
v_gene: TRBV20-1
CDR3aa: CSACGSSEKTQYF
CDR3nt: TGCAGTGCTTGCGGGAGTAGCGAGAAGACCCAGTACTTC

abundance: .
j_gene: TRBJ2-5
d_gene: .
v_gene: TRBV2
CDR3aa: CASSLDGETQYF
CDR3nt: TGTGCCAGCAGCTTGGACGGAGAGACCCAGTACTTC

abundance: .
j_gene: TRBJ2-1
d_gene: .
v_gene: TRBV29-1
CDR3aa: CSVEGGTGEQFF
CDR3nt: TGCAGCGTTGAAGGAGGGACCGGGGAGCAGTTCTTC

abundance: .
j_gene: TRBJ1-4
d_gene: .
v_gene: TRBV29-1
CDR3aa: CSVGATNEKLFF
CDR3nt: TGCAGCGTGGGGGCAACTAATGAAAAACTGTTTTTT

abundance: .
j_gene: TRBJ1-2
d_gene: .
v_gene: TRBV29-1
CDR3aa: CSVEGPGVGDGYTF
CDR3nt: TGCAGCGTCGAGGGGCCCGGCGTGGGTGATGGCTACACCTTC

abundance: .
j_gene: TRBJ2-3
d_gene: TRBD2
v_gene: TRBV24-1
CDR3aa: CATSVGFGGLAGGGDTQYF
CDR3nt: TGTGCCACCAGTGTCGGGTTTGGTGGACTAGCGGGAGGCGGAGATACGCAGTATTTT

abundance: .
j_gene: TRBJ1-2
d_gene: TRBD1
v_gene: TRBV29-1
CDR3aa: CSVDRTGEGYGYTF
CDR3nt: TGCAGCGTTGATCGGACAGGGGAGGGCTATGGCTACACCTTC

abundance: .
j_gene: TRBJ2-7
d_gene: .
v_gene: TRBV20-1
CDR3aa: CSARARVHEQYF
CDR3nt: TGCAGTGCTAGAGCAAGAGTACACGAGCAGTACTTC

abundance: .
j_gene: TRBJ1-1
d_gene: .
v_gene: TRBV12-3/TRBV12-4
CDR3aa: CASSFATGEGAFF
CDR3nt: TGTGCCAGCAGTTTCGCGACAGGAGAGGGAGCTTTCTTT

abundance: .
j_gene: TRBJ1-1
d_gene: .
v_gene: TRBV3-1
CDR3aa: CASSQASGRSEAFF
CDR3nt: TGTGCCAGCAGCCAAGCGTCAGGGAGGTCTGAAGCTTTCTTT

abundance: .
j_gene: TRBJ2-1
d_gene: .
v_gene: TRBV29-1
CDR3aa: CSAEEGRSYNEQFF
CDR3nt: TGCAGCGCCGAGGAGGGTCGCTCCTACAATGAGCAGTTCTTC

abundance: .
j_gene: TRBJ1-5
d_gene: .
v_gene: TRBV3-1
CDR3aa: CASSQGHGRPQHF
CDR3nt: TGTGCCAGCAGCCAAGGTCACGGCAGGCCCCAGCATTTT

abundance: .
j_gene: TRBJ2-1
d_gene: .
v_gene: TRBV15
CDR3aa: CATSRDGQDYNEQFF
CDR3nt: TGTGCCACCAGCAGAGATGGCCAGGACTACAATGAGCAGTTCTTC

abundance: .
j_gene: TRBJ2-7
d_gene: .
v_gene: TRBV12-3/TRBV12-4
CDR3aa: CASSWGESYEQYF
CDR3nt: TGTGCCAGCTCATGGGGGGAGTCCTACGAGCAGTACTTC

abundance: .
j_gene: TRBJ2-3
d_gene: .
v_gene: TRBV20-1
CDR3aa: CSANHRAGADTQYF
CDR3nt: TGCAGTGCTAATCACAGGGCTGGGGCAGATACGCAGTATTTT

abundance: .
j_gene: TRBJ2-7
d_gene: .
v_gene: TRBV12-3/TRBV12-4
CDR3aa: CAGRSAYEQYF
CDR3nt: TGTGCCGGGCGATCGGCCTACGAGCAGTACTTC

abundance: .
j_gene: TRBJ2-1
d_gene: .
v_gene: TRBV20-1
CDR3aa: CSAYGARGEQFF
CDR3nt: TGCAGTGCTTACGGGGCCCGGGGGGAGCAGTTCTTC

abundance: .
j_gene: TRBJ2-1
d_gene: TRBD2
v_gene: TRBV14
CDR3aa: CASSQDHWTSGSSYNEQFF
CDR3nt: TGTGCCAGCAGCCAAGACCACTGGACTAGCGGGAGCTCCTACAATGAGCAGTTCTTC

abundance: few
j_gene: TRBJ1-5
d_gene: .
v_gene: TRBV7-2
CDR3aa: CASSVTRVGSNQPQHF
CDR3nt: TGTGCCAGCAGCGTGACCAGGGTCGGAAGCAATCAGCCCCAGCATTTT

abundance: .
j_gene: TRBJ2-7
d_gene: .
v_gene: TRBV9
CDR3aa: CASSVTSGTEQYF
CDR3nt: TGTGCCAGCAGCGTAACCAGTGGGACCGAGCAGTACTTC

abundance: .
j_gene: TRBJ2-1
d_gene: .
v_gene: TRBV20-1
CDR3aa: CSARGPGNEQFF
CDR3nt: TGCAGTGCTAGAGGCCCGGGGAATGAGCAGTTCTTC

abundance: .
j_gene: TRBJ1-5
d_gene: .
v_gene: TRBV27
CDR3aa: CASSFAEGGQPQHF
CDR3nt: TGTGCCAGCAGTTTCGCCGAGGGTGGCCAGCCCCAGCATTTT

abundance: once
j_gene: TRBJ2-1
d_gene: .
v_gene: TRBV27
CDR3aa: CASRRSGNNEQFF
CDR3nt: TGTGCCAGCAGGAGGTCAGGGAACAATGAGCAGTTCTTC

abundance: .
j_gene: TRBJ2-5
d_gene: TRBD2
v_gene: TRBV29-1
CDR3aa: CSVDSGGNRETQYF
CDR3nt: TGCAGCGTTGATTCGGGGGGAAATAGAGAGACCCAGTACTTC

abundance: .
j_gene: TRBJ1-6
d_gene: TRBD1
v_gene: TRBV29-1
CDR3aa: CSVDRVLAPLHF
CDR3nt: TGCAGCGTAGACAGGGTCTTGGCACCCCTCCACTTT

abundance: few
j_gene: TRBJ1-1
d_gene: TRBD1
v_gene: TRBV18
CDR3aa: CASSQGADTEAFF
CDR3nt: TGTGCCAGCTCACAGGGGGCCGACACTGAAGCTTTCTTT

abundance: .
j_gene: TRBJ2-3
d_gene: TRBD2
v_gene: TRBV20-1
CDR3aa: CSAHGLADTQYF
CDR3nt: TGCAGTGCCCACGGACTAGCGGATACGCAGTATTTT

abundance: .
j_gene: TRBJ2-1
d_gene: TRBD2
v_gene: TRBV3-1
CDR3aa: CASSIGREGYEQFF
CDR3nt: TGTGCCAGCAGCATAGGGCGGGAGGGGTATGAGCAGTTCTTC

abundance: .
j_gene: TRBJ1-5
d_gene: .
v_gene: TRBV20-1
CDR3aa: CSASRELSNQPQHF
CDR3nt: TGCAGTGCTTCCAGGGAACTAAGCAATCAGCCCCAGCATTTT

abundance: .
j_gene: TRBJ2-7
d_gene: TRBD2
v_gene: TRBV20-1
CDR3aa: CSAIAGASYEQYF
CDR3nt: TGCAGTGCTATAGCGGGGGCCTCCTACGAGCAGTACTTC

abundance: .
j_gene: TRBJ1-1
d_gene: .
v_gene: TRBV5-1
CDR3aa: CASSLGTLAGAEAFF
CDR3nt: TGCGCCAGCAGCTTGGGGACCCTGGCAGGGGCCGAAGCTTTCTTT

abundance: .
j_gene: TRBJ1-3
d_gene: TRBD1
v_gene: TRBV12-3/TRBV12-4
CDR3aa: CASSRQGFGSGNTIYF
CDR3nt: TGTGCCAGCAGCCGACAGGGTTTTGGCTCTGGAAACACCATATATTTT